This is a list of T cell receptor beta chains from one sample in a study of shared clonotypes between healthy human individuals. The method was immunoSEQ multiplex PCR; TCRdb's version includes in-frame clones alone and lacks a portion of them. The sample has about 460,000 clones, approximately 71% seen once. Sample: PBMCs. The receptors originated from a woman between 35 and 50 years old in good health. Some clones in this sample may be carry-over from other donors' samples. The CDR3 runs from the conserved cysteine through the conserved F or W. D genes are given only for firm matches. Rows may omit the clone size; those that give it use once, few, many or a size class.

D | J | V | size | CDR3 | DNA
. | TRBJ2-1 | TRBV10-3 | . | CAISSEGEQFF | TGTGCCATCAGTTCGGAGGGTGAGCAGTTCTTC
TRBD1 | TRBJ1-2 | TRBV20-1 | . | CSLTGGRGYTF | TGCAGCCTGACAGGGGGCCGAGGCTACACCTTC
TRBD1 | TRBJ2-5 | TRBV6-9 | . | CATGGPQETQYF | TGTGCCACAGGGGGACCCCAAGAGACCCAGTACTTC
. | TRBJ1-2 | TRBV9 | . | CASSVASLPKEGYTF | TGTGCCAGCAGCGTAGCTAGCCTCCCCAAGGAGGGCTACACCTTC
. | TRBJ2-1 | TRBV5-1 | . | CASSQDAYNEQFF | TGCGCCAGCTCACAGGATGCCTACAATGAGCAGTTCTTC
. | TRBJ2-7 | TRBV7-9 | . | CASSPGQRQDEQYF | TGTGCCAGCAGCCCCGGACAGCGGCAGGACGAGCAGTACTTC
. | TRBJ2-5 | TRBV9 | . | CASSPHTEETQYF | TGTGCCAGCAGCCCCCACACGGAAGAGACCCAGTACTTC
TRBD2 | TRBJ2-1 | TRBV7-3 | . | CASSLDSVRGLDFLGNEQFF | TGTGCCAGCAGCTTAGACTCGGTGAGGGGACTAGATTTCTTAGGCAATGAGCAGTTCTTC
TRBD2 | TRBJ2-4 | TRBV14 | . | CASSHAGLAENIQYF | TGTGCCAGCAGCCATGCAGGACTAGCGGAAAACATTCAGTACTTC
TRBD2 | TRBJ2-2 | TRBV12-5 | . | CASGHGSTGGVGELFF | TGTGCTAGTGGTCATGGTAGTACGGGGGGTGTAGGGGAGCTGTTTTTT
TRBD1 | TRBJ1-2 | TRBV30 | . | CAWGTDRDGYTF | TGTGCCTGGGGGACAGACAGGGACGGCTACACCTTC
TRBD2 | TRBJ2-1 | TRBV5-6 | . | CASSYGLVGYNEQFF | TGTGCCAGCAGCTACGGACTAGTGGGCTACAATGAGCAGTTCTTC
. | TRBJ2-2 | TRBV18 | few | CASSPRRLGQANTGELFF | TGTGCCAGCTCACCACGTAGACTGGGACAAGCGAACACCGGGGAGCTGTTTTTT
. | TRBJ2-7 | TRBV28 | few | CASRVAVSYEQYF | TGTGCCAGCAGGGTAGCGGTCTCCTACGAGCAGTACTTC
TRBD1 | TRBJ1-5 | TRBV10-3 | once | CAISESVWGQGLGQPQHF | TGTGCCATCAGTGAGTCGGTTTGGGGACAGGGGCTGGGTCAGCCCCAGCATTTT
. | TRBJ1-5 | TRBV5-1 | . | CASSPDGGLLSNQPQHF | TGCGCCAGCAGCCCCGACGGGGGACTCCTTAGCAATCAGCCCCAGCATTTT
TRBD2 | TRBJ2-1 | TRBV4-1 | . | CASSHPWASGSSYNEQFF | TGCGCCAGCAGCCATCCATGGGCTAGCGGGAGCTCCTACAATGAGCAGTTCTTC
. | TRBJ2-5 | TRBV6-5 | . | CASSYSRKWGRETQYF | TGTGCCAGCAGTTACTCCAGGAAATGGGGTCGAGAGACCCAGTACTTC
TRBD1 | TRBJ2-2 | TRBV7-3 | . | CASSSRLRDRVPGELFF | TGTGCCAGCAGCTCCCGCCTCCGGGACAGGGTCCCCGGGGAGCTGTTTTTT
. | TRBJ1-3 | TRBV5-1 | . | CASSNDGSGNTIYF | TGCGCCAGCAGCAACGACGGCTCTGGAAACACCATATATTTT
TRBD2 | TRBJ2-7 | TRBV4-3 | few | CASSQGGLAGAGSYEQYF | TGCGCCAGCAGCCAAGGAGGACTAGCGGGAGCCGGGTCCTACGAGCAGTACTTC
. | TRBJ2-5 | TRBV5-6 | . | CASSWGRGETQYF | TGTGCCAGCAGCTGGGGCAGGGGAGAGACCCAGTACTTC
TRBD1 | TRBJ2-1 | TRBV28 | many | CASSYRGGLNNEQFF | TGTGCCAGCAGTTACAGGGGCGGACTGAACAATGAGCAGTTCTTC
TRBD1 | TRBJ2-7 | TRBV25-1 | . | CASSDPQGARQYF | TGTGCCAGCAGTGACCCCCAGGGGGCGCGGCAGTACTTC
. | TRBJ1-1 | TRBV7-9 | . | CASSLGQANTEAFF | TGTGCCAGCAGCTTGGGACAAGCGAACACTGAAGCTTTCTTT
TRBD1 | TRBJ1-1 | TRBV2 | . | CASSESGQITEAFF | TGTGCCAGCAGTGAATCGGGACAGATAACTGAAGCTTTCTTT
TRBD1 | TRBJ1-2 | TRBV28 | . | CASSGQGGYYGYTF | TGTGCCAGCAGTGGACAGGGTGGATACTATGGCTACACCTTC
TRBD1 | TRBJ2-1 | TRBV7-8 | . | CASSFQGARYNEQFF | TGTGCCAGCAGCTTTCAGGGGGCCAGGTACAATGAGCAGTTCTTC
TRBD2 | TRBJ2-1 | TRBV28 | . | CASSTGTILWSEQFF | TGTGCCAGCAGCACCGGGACTATCCTATGGAGCGAGCAGTTCTTC
. | TRBJ1-1 | TRBV28 | . | CASILGGGGRAFF | TGTGCCAGCATCCTTGGTGGAGGGGGGAGAGCTTTCTTT
. | TRBJ2-5 | TRBV19 | . | CASSIGGTQYF | TGTGCCAGTAGTATTGGGGGGACCCAGTACTTC